The present entry profiles one T cell receptor beta chain with its context. Its antigen is unknown. The data originate from a study of identical twins. Study-wide findings and caveats: Cord blood beta clonotypes that were abundant carried fewer insertions, and memory repertoires showed no such trend. With beta out-of-frame sequences, excess sharing by twins was weaker.

Using its own MiXCR run on the 5' RACE reads, TCRdb lists one record per CDR3 protein. This sample yields some 500,000 distinct CDR3 sequences, of which over 8.5% are seen a single time; around 3.1% belongs to the top ten. Trimming stripped 10 bases from V and 1 base from J, with 13 bases between. The CDR3 runs 13 residues. Germline CDR1 SNHLY, CDR2 FYNNEI. The same sample was also studied in work on yellow fever vaccine responses in identical twins.

The TCR was taken from a woman in her late teens or twenties in good health. The V gene is TRBV2, the J gene TRBJ1-1; D is possibly TRBD1 (5 bases). The specimen sequenced was PBMCs. CDR3 loop: CANGEGRNTEAFF. The CDR3 DNA reads as TGTGCCAACGGCGAGGGGAGGAACACTGAAGCTTTCTTT.